Below are 9 T cell receptor beta chains sequenced from a single sample in a study of T cells in Graves' hyperthyroidism and ophthalmopathy. TCR beta CDR3 region amplification was performed from RNA transcripts. The TCR CDR3 first-round RT-PCR relied on the HTBI primer set. Each CDR3 protein gets one entry after TCRdb re-called the multiplex PCR reads with MiXCR. The sample yields about 500,000 distinct CDR3 sequences, around 50% seen once. Sequencing was performed on peripheral blood or thyroid tissue (not recorded which). Receptors were obtained from an adult woman with Graves' disease, either hyperthyroidism or ophthalmopathy (not recorded which).

The chain couples TRBV2 to TRBJ2-6; D is unclear. Trimming shortened V by 9 bases and J by 9 bases, and 15 bases separated the two germline ends. The CDR3 has 13 residues. Germline lookup yields CDR1 SNHLY and CDR2 FYNNEI. CDR3: CARGPGPNNVLTF. The DNA of the CDR3 is TGTGCCAGGGGTCCCGGGCCCAACAACGTCCTGACTTTC. The full variable domain, rest sourced from reference TRBV2 and TRBJ2-6, is EPEVTQTPSHQVTQMGQEVILRCVPISNHLYFYWYRQILGQKVEFLVSFYNNEISEKSEIFDDQFSVERPDGSNFTLKIRSTKLEDSAMYFCARGPGPNNVLTFGAGSRLTVL.

V and J are TRBV2 and TRBJ1-2; TRBD1 is a possible D gene (5 bases). CDR1 and CDR2 (germline): SNHLY, FYNNEI. This CDR3 contains 13 residues. V was shortened by 3 bases and J by 6 bases, with 11 bases between the two germline ends. CDR3 bases: TGTGCCAGCAGTGACGACGGGGACGATGGCTACACCTTC. Its translation is CASSDDGDDGYTF.

This clonotype was found many times. The gene calls are TRBV20-1 and TRBJ1-5; no reliable D call. Looked up from germline, CDR1 is DFQATT and CDR2 is SNEGSKA (reference sequence). Between the trimmed V and J ends, which lost 6 bases and 9 bases, there was a span of 15 bases. The CDR3 totals 12 residues. For the CDR3, the DNA is TGCAGTGCAACCGACGGGGAAAGGCCCCAGCATTTT. Translating gives CSATDGERPQHF.

The chain is built from TRBV5-1 and TRBJ1-1; 7 bases match TRBD1. The CDR3 runs to 15 residues. V trimming: 4 bases; J trimming: 1 base; junction bases outside the gene matches: 7. Germline CDR1 and CDR2: SGHRS and YFSETQ. CDR3 loop: CASSDRTGGNTEAFF. The CDR3 nucleotides read TGCGCCAGCAGCGACCGGACAGGAGGGAACACTGAAGCTTTCTTT.

This clonotype came up many times. V and J are TRBV4-1 and TRBJ2-7; TRBD1 agrees at 9 bases. Germline V gene sequence: CDR1 MGHRA, CDR2 YSYEKL. Losses at the gene ends were 8 bases for V and 5 bases for J; bases not matched to a gene: 13. The CDR3 runs 15 residues. CDR3 sequence: CASRSGQGGRDEQYF. CDR3 nucleotides: TGCGCCAGCCGCTCGGGACAGGGAGGAAGAGACGAGCAGTACTTC.

This clonotype showed up just once. The CDR3 loop is CASSVDPGRSSYNSPLHF. CDR3 DNA: TGTGCCAGCAGCGTAGACCCCGGGAGGAGCTCCTATAATTCACCCCTCCACTTT. The gene calls are TRBV9 and TRBJ1-6, with D unclear. CDR3 length: 18 residues. Germline V gives CDR1 SGDLS, CDR2 YYNGEE. V lost 0 bases to trimming and J lost 0 bases, with 13 bases between them.

This clonotype has a count of ten or more. V and J are TRBV9 and TRBJ1-5, with D hard to call. This CDR3 has 13 amino acids. The germline V gene encodes CDR1 SGDLS and CDR2 YYNGEE. Trimming pared 0 bases from V and 7 bases from J, leaving 8 bases between. The CDR3 is CASSVDFGQPQHF. The CDR3 DNA sequence: TGTGCCAGCAGCGTAGACTTTGGACAGCCCCAGCATTTT.

This clonotype came up many times. The chain recombines TRBV29-1 with TRBJ2-7; 8 bases fit TRBD2. Per the germline V gene, CDR1 is SQVTM and CDR2 is ANQGSEA. Trimming at V came to 5 bases and at J to 6 bases, leaving 9 bases not matched to a gene. This CDR3 comprises 13 residues. CDR3: CSVRHSGRVEQYF. CDR3 DNA: TGCAGCGTTAGGCACAGCGGGAGAGTCGAGCAGTACTTC.

The chain joins TRBV20-1 to TRBJ1-5; D may be TRBD1 (5 bases). The CDR3 contains 14 residues. The ends were cut back, 3 bases at V and 7 bases at J, with 16 bases in the middle. CDR1 is DFQATT and CDR2 is SNEGSKA in the germline V gene (reference sequence). The DNA for the CDR3 is TGCAGTGCTAGGTCACAGGTTTCGAAACAGCCCCAGCATTTT. Translating it yields CSARSQVSKQPQHF.